The 22 T cell receptor beta chains presented below share a single source sample, sequenced in a study of post-analysis software for immune sequencing data. General observations from the study: TRBV5-6, TRBV5-1 and TRBV20-1 were among roughly five TRBV segments more frequent in patients than controls.

Unique molecular identifiers had been added to the TCR beta cDNA libraries. Using its own MiXCR run on the PCR reads, TCRdb lists one record per CDR3 protein. The data show about 540,000 distinct CDR3 sequences, roughly 34% seen once. For these receptors, no antigen is known. Sequenced input: blood. The receptors were gathered from a girl aged 2-17 years with multiple sclerosis.

The V gene is TRBV4-1, the J gene TRBJ1-6; maybe TRBD1 (6 bases). In germline, CDR1 is MGHRA, CDR2 YSYEKL. Between the trimmed V and J ends, which lost 2 bases and 9 bases, there was a span of 14 bases. The CDR3 has 15 amino acids. CDR3 sequence: CASSQSRQVVSPLHF. In nucleotides, the CDR3 is TGCGCCAGCAGCCAATCGCGACAGGTGGTTTCACCCCTCCACTTT.

The J gene is TRBJ2-1, the V gene TRBV12-3 or TRBV12-4; D is unclear. Trimming took 8 bases from V and 8 from J, leaving 16 bases between them. The CDR3 loop spans 13 amino acids. The CDR3 reads CASEETPWDEQFF. The CDR3 coding sequence is TGTGCCAGCGAAGAGACTCCGTGGGATGAGCAGTTCTTC.

This clonotype was found many times. The CDR3 DNA is TGCAGTGCTAGTACCTACGAGCAGTACTTC. It translates to CSASTYEQYF. The chain carries TRBV20-1 and TRBJ2-7, with no clear D. The V end was cut by 3 bases, the J end by 2 bases, with 2 bases between. The CDR3 has 10 amino acids. The germline CDR1 and CDR2 sequences are DFQATT and SNEGSKA (reference sequence).

V and J are TRBV7-3 and TRBJ2-7; D remains unclear. Germline CDR1 reads SGHTA; CDR2 reads FQGTGA. The CDR3 is 13 amino acids. Deletions cut 1 base from V and 7 bases from J, with 11 bases between. This CDR3 is CASSLNHELEQYF. CDR3 nucleotides: TGTGCCAGCAGCTTAAACCACGAGCTGGAGCAGTACTTC.

The CDR3 coding sequence is TGTGCCAGCAGTTACAGGGCAGCAATATCCGGGGAGCTGTTTTTT. This gives the protein CASSYRAAISGELFF. This chain links TRBV6-6 with TRBJ2-2; unclear D gene. With 2 bases removed from V and 6 bases from J, the gap between germline ends came to 13 bases. The CDR3 runs to 15 residues. Looked up from germline, CDR1 is MNHNY and CDR2 is SVGAGI (reference sequence).

The rearrangement links TRBV6-1 to TRBJ2-5; no clear D gene. Trimming removed 10 bases from V and 1 base from J, with 7 bases in between. The length of the CDR3 is 11 residues. Germline assignment: CDR1 MNHNS and CDR2 SASEGT. DNA for the CDR3: TGTGCCACCCTACGCCAAGAGACCCAGTACTTC. The encoded protein is CATLRQETQYF.

This chain joins TRBV5-5 and TRBJ2-6, with no clear D. The V end was cut by 0 bases, the J end by 6 bases, with 13 bases between. The CDR3 is 16 residues long. Germline CDR1 is SGHKS and CDR2 is YYEKEE (reference sequence). CDR3 sequence reads: CASSLGASLSANVLTF. CDR3 nucleotides: TGTGCCAGCAGCTTGGGGGCCTCTCTGTCGGCCAACGTCCTGACTTTC.

V and J are TRBV7-2 and TRBJ2-2; maybe TRBD2 (6 bases). The germline V and J ends were trimmed by 5 bases and 3 bases, with 16 bases remaining between them. The CDR3 loop spans 16 amino acids. The germline V gene encodes CDR1 SGHTA and CDR2 FQGNSA. CDR3 protein: CASSAGVGGHTGELFF. The CDR3 coding sequence is TGTGCCAGCAGCGCCGGGGTGGGGGGTCACACCGGGGAGCTGTTTTTT.

The chain carries TRBV9 and TRBJ2-3; 9 bases line up with TRBD2. From germline, CDR1 is SGDLS and CDR2 YYNGEE. V was clipped by 10 bases and J by 5 bases; unmatched bases: 11. The CDR3 has 14 amino acids. As DNA, the CDR3 is TGTGCCCTGCCTCGCGGGGGGGCAGAAGATACGCAGTATTTT. Translation: CALPRGGAEDTQYF.

The chain links TRBV7-9 to TRBJ1-4; 8 nucleotides match TRBD1. This CDR3 contains 14 residues. The trim removed 4 bases at V and 7 bases at J, leaving 5 bases unmatched. Germline V gene sequence: CDR1 SEHNR, CDR2 FQNEAQ (reference sequence). This chain's CDR3 is CASSSTGVGEKLFF. The CDR3 region has the DNA TGTGCCAGCAGCTCGACAGGGGTGGGTGAAAAACTGTTTTTT.

The genes are TRBV10-1 and TRBJ1-5, with D uncertain. The CDR3 length is 13 residues. V shed 6 bases and J shed 9 bases, with 15 bases lying between them. Germline V CDR1 and CDR2: WNHNN, SYGVQD (reference sequence). The CDR3 region is CASSRDSRGPQHF. The CDR3 nucleotides read TGCGCCAGCAGCCGGGATTCTCGGGGGCCCCAGCATTTT.

This clonotype came up a few times. V gene TRBV20-1 combines with J gene TRBJ2-3, with 10 bases lining up with TRBD2. This CDR3 has 16 residues. The V gene end was trimmed by 3 bases and the J gene end by 4 bases; junction bases not matched to a gene: 10. The germline V gene has CDR1 DFQATT and CDR2 SNEGSKA (reference sequence). DNA of the CDR3: TGCAGTGCTAGCTCCTTAGCGGGGGGCGATTCAGATACGCAGTATTTT. Its protein is CSASSLAGGDSDTQYF.

The chain carries TRBV27 and TRBJ1-3; no clear D. Trimming took off 5 bases at V and 0 bases at J, with 14 bases between the two ends. Germline CDR1 MNHEY, CDR2 SMNVEV (reference sequence). The length of the CDR3 is 16 residues. The CDR3 region has the DNA TGTGCCAGCAGTCCCGCGGGTCTCCCCTCTGGAAACACCATATATTTT. This gives the protein CASSPAGLPSGNTIYF.

This clonotype has just a few counts. At one boundary the junction diverges from the germline segment, which might be a read error. This rearrangement joins TRBV4-1 to TRBJ2-7, with unresolved D. From germline, CDR1 is MGHRA and CDR2 YSYEKL. The CDR3 contains 14 residues. CDR3 in amino acids: CASSQELEAYVQYF. CDR3 DNA sequence: TGCGCCAGCAGCCAAGAACTGGAAGCCTACGTGCAGTACTTC.

This clonotype occurred a few times. The V gene is TRBV12-3 or TRBV12-4, the J gene TRBJ1-5; D not certain. The CDR3 extends over 18 amino acids. V lost 3 bases to trimming and J lost 1 base, with 19 bases between them. Here the CDR3 reads CASSFEPGRSGSNQPQHF. The CDR3 nucleotides are TGTGCCAGCAGTTTCGAGCCTGGTCGATCCGGGAGCAATCAGCCCCAGCATTTT.

This chain uses TRBV7-9 with TRBJ1-1; TRBD1 agrees at 8 bases. V dropped 4 bases and J dropped 4; count of bases not matched to a gene: 8. This CDR3 has 15 amino acids. CDR1 is SEHNR and CDR2 is FQNEAQ in the germline V gene (reference sequence). The DNA for the CDR3 is TGTGCCAGCAGCTACAGGACAGGACAGGGCACTGAAGCTTTCTTT. It translates to CASSYRTGQGTEAFF. Full variable domain (remainder filled in from reference TRBV7-9 and TRBJ1-1): DTGVSQNPRHKITKRGQNVTFRCDPISEHNRLYWYRQTLGQGPEFLTYFQNEAQLEKSRLLSDRFSAERPKGSFSTLEIQRTEQGDSAMYLCASSYRTGQGTEAFFGQGTRLTVV.

The rearrangement joins TRBV7-2 to TRBJ2-7, with 9 bases identical to TRBD2. In germline, CDR1 is SGHTA, CDR2 FQGNSA. This CDR3 spans 15 amino acids. Trimming cost V 6 bases and J 7 bases; bases outside gene matches: 13. CDR3 nucleotides: TGTGCCAGCAGGCCGAATGGCGGGGGGGCGGATGAGCAGTACTTC. Its protein product is CASRPNGGGADEQYF. The full variable domain, its missing parts supplied by reference TRBV7-2 and TRBJ2-7, is GAGVSQSPSNKVTEKGKDVELRCDPISGHTALYWYRQSLGQGLEFLIYFQGNSAPDKSGLPSDRFSAERTGGSVSTLTIQRTQQEDSAVYLCASRPNGGGADEQYFGPGTRLTVT.

This clonotype is termed medium-sized. The V and J genes are TRBV28 and TRBJ1-1, with 7 bases aligning to TRBD1. CDR3 length: 14 amino acids. J was trimmed by 6 bases and V by 1 base; bases with no gene match: 5. The V gene's germline CDR1 is MDHEN and CDR2 SYDVKM. CDR3 region: CASSLLGGGAEAFF. The DNA of the CDR3 is TGTGCCAGCAGTTTATTAGGGGGCGGAGCTGAAGCTTTCTTT.

A word on this clonotype: The junction and the germline gene differ at one end; a read error may be behind it. The chain is built from TRBV5-1 and TRBJ2-5; D possibly matches TRBD1 or TRBD2 (5 bases each). This CDR3 has 16 amino acids. Germline CDR1 and CDR2: SGHRS and YFSETQ. CDR3 in amino acids: CASSLEWGGSQETQYF. CDR3 in DNA: TGCGCCAGCAGCTTGGAATGGGGCGGGTCACAAGAGACTCAGTACTTC.

The rearrangement uses TRBV12-3 or TRBV12-4 and TRBJ1-2; TRBD1 is a possible D gene (5 bases). V dropped 3 bases and J dropped 4 bases, with 9 bases sitting between them. CDR3 size: 13 residues. The CDR3 DNA follows: TGTGCCAGCAGTTTCCCTGACAGCTATGGCTACACCTTC. It yields the protein CASSFPDSYGYTF.

The V and J genes are TRBV29-1 and TRBJ1-2; D is uncertain. The length of the CDR3 is 12 residues. The germline V and J ends were trimmed by 6 bases and 3 bases, with 11 bases remaining between them. CDR1 and CDR2 (germline): SQVTM, ANQGSEA. CDR3 protein: CSVTGNDYGYTF. CDR3 nucleotides: TGCAGCGTGACCGGGAATGACTATGGCTACACCTTC.

This clonotype was seen only a few times. Here the CDR3 DNA reads TGCGCCAGCAGCTTGGGGGAGGGACACCGCACAGATACGCAGTATTTT. It codes for CASSLGEGHRTDTQYF. The chain links TRBV5-1 to TRBJ2-3; D is possibly TRBD2 (7 bases). The CDR3 consists of 16 residues. The germline gives CDR1 SGHRS, CDR2 YFSETQ. Trimming removed 0 bases from V and 1 base from J, with 12 bases in between.